This T cell receptor beta chain came from a study of tumor-infiltrating lymphocytes in glioblastoma multiforme. Trimming took 6 bases from V and 1 from J; bases not matched to a gene: 3. This CDR3 has 12 amino acids. Per germline, CDR1 SQVTM and CDR2 ANQGSEA. The study, taken as a whole, reports: Detected clone frequencies may not reflect cell counts, being RNA-based. The TCR and somatic mutation analysis included just one glioblastoma patient.

About this clonotype itself: What it recognizes is unknown.

TCR beta libraries were built from RNA through three nested multiplex PCR rounds using modified ARM-PCR. Input was 0.4 to 0.55 ug total RNA, reverse-transcribed with a C-beta primer. Unique molecular identifiers were not described for the libraries. In TCRdb, the multiplex PCR reads were re-called with MiXCR into one record per CDR3 protein. The data contain around 15,000 distinct CDR3 sequences, around 70% of them seen just once; the ten biggest clones take up approximately 40%. The genes are TRBV29-1 and TRBJ2-7; 7 nucleotides align to TRBD1. This TCR derives from a male donor with glioblastoma. Sequencing was done on a sample of brain tumor tissue. The CDR3: CSVETGSYEQYF. DNA of the CDR3: TGCAGCGTCGAGACAGGGTCCTACGAGCAGTACTTC.